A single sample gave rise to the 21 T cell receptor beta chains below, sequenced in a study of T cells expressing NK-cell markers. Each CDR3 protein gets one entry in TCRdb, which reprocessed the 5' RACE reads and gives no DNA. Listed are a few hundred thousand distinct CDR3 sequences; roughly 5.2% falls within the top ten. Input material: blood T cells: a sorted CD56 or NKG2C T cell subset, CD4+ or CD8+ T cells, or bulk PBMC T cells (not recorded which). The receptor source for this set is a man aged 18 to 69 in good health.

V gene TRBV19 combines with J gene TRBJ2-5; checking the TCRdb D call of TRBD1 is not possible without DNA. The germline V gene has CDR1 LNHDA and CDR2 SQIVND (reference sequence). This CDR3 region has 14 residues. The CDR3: CASSIRQGGETQYF.

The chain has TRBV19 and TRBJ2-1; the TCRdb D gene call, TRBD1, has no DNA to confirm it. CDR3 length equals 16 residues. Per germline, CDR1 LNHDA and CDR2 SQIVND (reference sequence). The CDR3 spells CASSIVFGTGGNEQFF.

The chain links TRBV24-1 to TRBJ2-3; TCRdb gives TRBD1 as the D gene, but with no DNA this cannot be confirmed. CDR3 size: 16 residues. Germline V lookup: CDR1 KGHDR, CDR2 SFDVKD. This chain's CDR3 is CATSDPGKQSTDTQYF.

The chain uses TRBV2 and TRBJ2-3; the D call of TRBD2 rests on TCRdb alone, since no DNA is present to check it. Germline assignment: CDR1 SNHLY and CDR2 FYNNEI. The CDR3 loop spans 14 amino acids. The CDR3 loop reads CARGGDSRADTQYF.

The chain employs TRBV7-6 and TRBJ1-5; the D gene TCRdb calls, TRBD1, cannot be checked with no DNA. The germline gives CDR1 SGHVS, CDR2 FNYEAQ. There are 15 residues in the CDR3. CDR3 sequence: CASSLTDRDNQPQHF.

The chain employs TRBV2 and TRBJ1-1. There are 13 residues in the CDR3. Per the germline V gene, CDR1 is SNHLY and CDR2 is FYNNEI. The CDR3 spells CASSRAENTEAFF.

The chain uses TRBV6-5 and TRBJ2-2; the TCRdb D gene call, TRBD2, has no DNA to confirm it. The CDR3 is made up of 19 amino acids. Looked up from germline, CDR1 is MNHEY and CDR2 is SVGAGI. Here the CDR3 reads CASSSRKRGATTNTGELFF.

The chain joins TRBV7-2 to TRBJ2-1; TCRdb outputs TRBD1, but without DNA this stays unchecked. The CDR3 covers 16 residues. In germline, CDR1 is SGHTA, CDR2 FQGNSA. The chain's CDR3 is CASSLDSWGQDNEQFF.

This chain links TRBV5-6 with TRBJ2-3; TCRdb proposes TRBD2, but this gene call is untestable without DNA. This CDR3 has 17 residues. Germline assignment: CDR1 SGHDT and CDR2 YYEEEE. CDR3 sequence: CASSSSIRGKRTDTQYF.

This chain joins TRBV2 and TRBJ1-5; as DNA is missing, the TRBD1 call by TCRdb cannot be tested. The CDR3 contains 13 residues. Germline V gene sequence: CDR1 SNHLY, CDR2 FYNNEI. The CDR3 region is CASEKTGNQPQHF.

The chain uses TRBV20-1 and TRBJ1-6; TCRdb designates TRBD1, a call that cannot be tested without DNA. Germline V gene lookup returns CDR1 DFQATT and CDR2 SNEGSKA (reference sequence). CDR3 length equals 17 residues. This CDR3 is CSASRGRQPIFNSPLHF.

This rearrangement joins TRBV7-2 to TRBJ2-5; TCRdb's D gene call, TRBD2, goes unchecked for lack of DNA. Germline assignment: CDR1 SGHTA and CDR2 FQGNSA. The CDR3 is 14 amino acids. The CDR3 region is CASNRGGRQETQYF.

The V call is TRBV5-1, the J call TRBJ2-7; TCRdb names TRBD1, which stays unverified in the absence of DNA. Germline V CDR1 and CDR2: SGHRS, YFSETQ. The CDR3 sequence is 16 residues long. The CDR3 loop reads CASSRGDRTLAYEQYF. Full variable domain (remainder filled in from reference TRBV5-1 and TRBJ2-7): KAGVTQTPRYLIKTRGQQVTLSCSPISGHRSVSWYQQTPGQGLQFLFEYFSETQRNKGNFPGRFSGRQFSNSRSEMNVSTLELGDSALYLCASSRGDRTLAYEQYFGPGTRLTVT.

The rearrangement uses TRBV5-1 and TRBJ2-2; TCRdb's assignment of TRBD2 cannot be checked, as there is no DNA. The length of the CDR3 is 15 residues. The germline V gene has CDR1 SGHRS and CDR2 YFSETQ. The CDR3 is CASSAGDLEAGELFF.

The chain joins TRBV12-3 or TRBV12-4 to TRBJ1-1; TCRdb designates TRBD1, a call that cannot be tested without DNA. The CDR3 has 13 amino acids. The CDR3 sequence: CASSRGGGMYAFF.

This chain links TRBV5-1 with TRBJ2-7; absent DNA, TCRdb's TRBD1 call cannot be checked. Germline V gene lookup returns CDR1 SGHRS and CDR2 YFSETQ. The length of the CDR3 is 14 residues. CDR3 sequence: CASSSIRQGFEQYF. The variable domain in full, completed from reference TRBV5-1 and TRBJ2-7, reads KAGVTQTPRYLIKTRGQQVTLSCSPISGHRSVSWYQQTPGQGLQFLFEYFSETQRNKGNFPGRFSGRQFSNSRSEMNVSTLELGDSALYLCASSSIRQGFEQYFGPGTRLTVT.

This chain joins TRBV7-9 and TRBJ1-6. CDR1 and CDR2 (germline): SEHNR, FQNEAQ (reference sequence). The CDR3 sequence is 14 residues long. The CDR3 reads CASSPVLGNSPLHF.

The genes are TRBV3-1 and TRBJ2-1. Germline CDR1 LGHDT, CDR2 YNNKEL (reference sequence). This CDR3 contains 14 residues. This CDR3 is CASSRTDASSEQFF.

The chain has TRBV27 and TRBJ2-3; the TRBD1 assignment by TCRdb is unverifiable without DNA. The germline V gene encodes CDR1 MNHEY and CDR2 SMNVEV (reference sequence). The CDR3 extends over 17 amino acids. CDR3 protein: CASSGGQGLMGPDTQYF.

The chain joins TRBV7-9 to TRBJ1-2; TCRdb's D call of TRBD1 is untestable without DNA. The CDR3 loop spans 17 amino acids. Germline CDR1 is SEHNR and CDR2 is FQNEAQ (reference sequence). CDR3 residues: CASSSGQGGLWGYGYTF.

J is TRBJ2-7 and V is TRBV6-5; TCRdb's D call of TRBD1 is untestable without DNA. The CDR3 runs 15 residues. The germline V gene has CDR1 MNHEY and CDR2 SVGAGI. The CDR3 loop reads CASSYSRSPLYEQYF.